What follows is one T cell receptor beta chain and its context. As yet, its antigen is unknown. Germline CDR1 is LNHDA and CDR2 is SQIVND (reference sequence). With V trimmed by 3 bases and J by 4 bases, 15 bases remained unmatched. This CDR3 has 19 amino acids. The data belong to a study of cytomegalovirus exposure and HLA in healthy donors. Study as a whole: HLA-typed donors contributed some 77 million unique TCRs, which were held in an early data release.

General study results and limits: Later on, an analysis showed TCR association rates differing by HLA locus, with DRB1 the most and HLA-C the fewest. Rarity held for most TCR sequences, but there were some public TCRs that occurred in many donors.

The PCR made use of 60 Vbeta and 13 Jbeta primers. Sequencing used immunoSEQ multiplex PCR; TCRdb keeps in-frame clones, though not all of them. The sample holds approximately 220,000 clones, 76% seen once. The receptor was isolated from a young man in good health and CMV-seronegative. Sample: PBMCs. This chain joins TRBV19 and TRBJ2-2; 9 bases line up with TRBD2. This chain's CDR3 is CASSIGFRREGGRTGELFF. In nucleotides, the CDR3 is TGTGCCAGTAGTATCGGATTTCGGCGGGAGGGAGGTCGCACCGGGGAGCTGTTTTTT.